Below, 30 T cell receptor beta chains from the same sample are listed, as sequenced in a study of blood T cell repertoires in COVID-19. Clones were sequenced by immunoSEQ multiplex PCR, and TCRdb holds only the in-frame ones, with some missing. Of about 260,000 clones in the sample, approximately 86% were seen once. Sequenced sample: peripheral blood. Every receptor here comes from a man aged 18-30 years with active or convalescent COVID-19.

The genes are TRBV7-9 and TRBJ1-4; 8 bases align to TRBD1. Germline V gene sequence: CDR1 SEHNR, CDR2 FQNEAQ (reference sequence). Trimming cost V 5 bases and J 8 bases; bases outside gene matches: 7. This CDR3 has 14 residues. CDR3 loop: CASSPPGGGEKLFF. The CDR3 DNA follows: TGTGCCAGCAGCCCCCCAGGGGGCGGAGAAAAACTGTTTTTT.

This sequence joins TRBV9 and TRBJ1-3; 7 nucleotides line up with TRBD1. Looked up from germline, CDR1 is SGDLS and CDR2 is YYNGEE. V gave up 1 base and J gave up 2 bases; unmatched junction bases: 6. This CDR3 contains 16 residues. The CDR3 DNA is TGTGCCAGCAGCGTATCAATCACAGGGGCTGGAAACACCATATATTTT. Translating it yields CASSVSITGAGNTIYF.

The chain recombines TRBV18 with TRBJ1-3; a possible D gene is TRBD1 (5 bases). This CDR3 region has 15 residues. Germline V lookup: CDR1 KGHSH, CDR2 LQKENI. V shed 4 bases and J shed 3 bases, with 13 bases lying between them. The CDR3: CASSLTEFSGNTIYF. The DNA for the CDR3 is TGTGCCAGCTCACTGACAGAATTTAGTGGAAACACCATATATTTT.

The chain couples TRBV7-9 to TRBJ2-1; tentatively, D is TRBD2 (5 bases). The CDR3 is 15 residues long. The V end lost 3 bases, the J end lost 2 bases, and 11 bases lay between the germline ends. Germline CDR1 reads SEHNR; CDR2 reads FQNEAQ (reference sequence). The CDR3 DNA is TGTGCCAGCAGCTTCGAGGGTGGCCCCTACAATGAGCAGTTCTTC. Its protein is CASSFEGGPYNEQFF.

This CDR3 reads CASSERDTPSYGYTF. The CDR3 DNA reads TGTGCCAGCAGTGAACGGGACACCCCGTCCTATGGCTACACCTTC. The chain couples TRBV6-4 to TRBJ1-2; maybe TRBD1 (6 bases). In germline, CDR1 is MRHNA, CDR2 SNTAGT. The V gene lost 3 bases and the J gene lost 4 bases, with 15 bases spanning the gap. The CDR3 has 15 amino acids.

The rearrangement uses TRBV7-9 and TRBJ2-5; the D is unclear. This CDR3 comprises 13 residues. V lost 4 bases and J 3 bases, leaving 9 bases between the germline ends. Germline CDR1 reads SEHNR; CDR2 reads FQNEAQ (reference sequence). CDR3 bases: TGTGCCAGCAGCTGGGCCGCCAAAGAGACCCAGTACTTC. Its protein product is CASSWAAKETQYF.

The V call is TRBV18, the J call TRBJ2-7; 11 bases fit TRBD1. The J segment lost 3 bases and the V segment lost 6 bases, leaving 7 bases of the junction unmatched. The CDR3 has 15 residues. Germline CDR1 and CDR2: KGHSH and LQKENI. This CDR3 reads CASSHEDRGLYEQYF. The CDR3 nucleotides read TGTGCCAGCTCCCACGAGGACAGGGGGCTCTACGAGCAGTACTTC.

The V gene is TRBV10-1, the J gene TRBJ1-4; D unresolved. The CDR3 has 15 amino acids. CDR1 is WNHNN, CDR2 SYGVQD, per germline (reference sequence). V was pared by 8 bases and J by 7 bases, with 20 bases between. The CDR3 protein is CASSDLTGGGEKLFF. In DNA, the CDR3 is TGCGCCAGCTCAGACCTCACGGGAGGCGGTGAAAAACTGTTTTTT.

The V call is TRBV3-1 (or the pseudogene TRBV3-2), the J call TRBJ1-2; no clear D gene. The V end was cut by 1 base, the J end by 7 bases, with 10 bases between. The CDR3 contains 13 residues. CDR1 is LGHDT and CDR2 is YNNKEL in the germline V gene (reference sequence). CDR3 amino acids: CASSQADSSGYTF. The DNA of the CDR3 is TGTGCCAGCAGCCAAGCCGACTCTAGTGGCTACACCTTC.

CDR3 loop: CASSGATLNTGELFF. CDR3 coding DNA: TGTGCCAGCAGCGGAGCGACCCTTAACACCGGGGAGCTGTTTTTT. This rearrangement joins TRBV9 to TRBJ2-2, with D uncertain. Trimming pared 3 bases from V and 2 bases from J, leaving 11 bases between. Germline V gene data show CDR1 as SGDLS and CDR2 as YYNGEE. The CDR3 runs 15 residues.

In DNA, the CDR3 is TGTGCCAGCAGCGAGGCCGGAGATACGCAGTATTTT. It codes for CASSEAGDTQYF. The rearrangement joins TRBV7-3 to TRBJ2-3; D unclear. The ends were cut back, 5 bases at V and 5 bases at J, with 8 bases in the middle. The CDR3 sequence is 12 residues long. CDR1 SGHTA and CDR2 FQGTGA come from the germline V gene.

The V gene is TRBV5-1, the J gene TRBJ1-2; D might be TRBD1 (6 bases). Germline V CDR1 and CDR2: SGHRS, YFSETQ. V shed 6 bases and J shed 4 bases, with 19 bases lying between them. This CDR3 is 15 amino acids long. CDR3 in DNA: TGCGCCAGCAACCCGAATTCGGACAGCCTCTATGGCTACACCTTC. This encodes CASNPNSDSLYGYTF. The full variable domain, its missing parts supplied by reference TRBV5-1 and TRBJ1-2, is KAGVTQTPRYLIKTRGQQVTLSCSPISGHRSVSWYQQTPGQGLQFLFEYFSETQRNKGNFPGRFSGRQFSNSRSEMNVSTLELGDSALYLCASNPNSDSLYGYTFGSGTRLTVV.

The rearrangement uses TRBV6-5 and TRBJ2-7; TRBD1 might be the D (5 bases). The germline V gene encodes CDR1 MNHEY and CDR2 SVGAGI. CDR3 length: 15 amino acids. Trimming cost V 2 bases and J 5 bases, with 16 bases left between them. The chain's CDR3 is CASSYNQGLGDEQYF. DNA of the CDR3: TGTGCCAGCAGTTACAATCAGGGCCTGGGCGACGAGCAGTACTTC.

The sample holds one count of this clone. The chain employs TRBV11-2 and TRBJ2-7; TRBD2 aligns across 8 bases. The germline V gene encodes CDR1 SGHAT and CDR2 FQNNGV. There are 17 residues in the CDR3. Germline trimming cut 5 bases from V and 0 bases from J; bases unmatched to any gene: 12. CDR3 bases: TGTGCCAGCAGCCGAGGACGGTGGCGGGGGGCCTCCTACGAGCAGTACTTC. This translates into CASSRGRWRGASYEQYF. Variable domain in full (rest from reference TRBV11-2 and TRBJ2-7): EAGVAQSPRYKIIEKRQSVAFWCNPISGHATLYWYQQILGQGPKLLIQFQNNGVVDDSQLPKDRFSAERLKGVDSTLKIQPAKLEDSAVYLCASSRGRWRGASYEQYFGPGTRLTVT.

The rearrangement links TRBV6-5 to TRBJ1-2; possible D gene TRBD1, 5 bases. The germline V gene encodes CDR1 MNHEY and CDR2 SVGAGI. V was trimmed by 2 bases and J by 3 bases, leaving 13 bases between them. The length of the CDR3 is 15 residues. CDR3 bases: TGTGCCAGCAGTTACGGCTCAGGGCAGTACTATGGCTACACCTTC. It specifies CASSYGSGQYYGYTF.

The gene calls are TRBV2 and TRBJ2-7; D perhaps matches TRBD1 (6 bases). There are 13 residues in the CDR3. The germline gives CDR1 SNHLY, CDR2 FYNNEI. The germline V and J ends were trimmed by 6 bases and 5 bases, with 14 bases remaining between them. CDR3: CASRNRAGNEQYF. For the CDR3, the DNA is TGTGCCAGCAGGAACAGGGCCGGGAACGAGCAGTACTTC.

This clone was counted a few times. The chain combines TRBV19 with TRBJ2-7; TRBD1 matches 7 bases. CDR3 length: 16 amino acids. V gave up 5 bases and J gave up 0 bases; unmatched junction bases: 10. Germline V gene lookup returns CDR1 LNHDA and CDR2 SQIVND (reference sequence). The CDR3, as DNA: TGTGCCAGTAGTTGGAGATCACAGGGGCCCTCCTACGAGCAGTACTTC. Translated: CASSWRSQGPSYEQYF.

Only a few counts were recorded for this clone. The chain carries TRBV29-1 and TRBJ1-6; 7 nucleotides align to TRBD1. Germline assignment: CDR1 SQVTM and CDR2 ANQGSEA. Unmatched junction bases numbered 7, after V lost 6 bases and J lost 8 bases. This CDR3 has 13 amino acids. This CDR3 is CSVSTGNDSPLHF. The CDR3, as DNA: TGCAGCGTGTCGACAGGGAACGATTCACCCCTCCACTTT.

This clone was detected only once. V usage is TRBV2 and J usage is TRBJ1-2, with TRBD1 identical over 9 bases. V trimming: 6 bases; J trimming: 2 bases; junction bases outside the gene matches: 13. Germline-derived CDR1 and CDR2 are SNHLY and FYNNEI. The length of the CDR3 is 17 residues. This chain's CDR3 is CASSFRDREDPNYGYTF. CDR3 nucleotides: TGTGCCAGCAGCTTCCGGGACAGGGAGGATCCGAACTATGGCTACACCTTC.

The V gene is TRBV7-9, the J gene TRBJ1-4; D call uncertain. Looked up from germline, CDR1 is SEHNR and CDR2 is FQNEAQ (reference sequence). Trimming removed 6 bases at V and 2 bases at J, with 13 bases between. The CDR3 is made up of 15 amino acids. The CDR3 bases are TGTGCCAGCAGTCTTATTGCGGGGACTAATGAAAAACTGTTTTTT. This encodes CASSLIAGTNEKLFF.

The chain has TRBV11-2 and TRBJ1-1; 8 bases match TRBD1. J gave up 4 bases and V 5 bases, and 6 bases lay outside the gene matches. The germline V gene encodes CDR1 SGHAT and CDR2 FQNNGV. This CDR3 comprises 14 residues. The CDR3 spells CASSLFQGATEAFF. The CDR3 coding sequence is TGTGCCAGCAGCCTCTTCCAGGGGGCCACTGAAGCTTTCTTT.

This sequence joins TRBV2 and TRBJ2-3; D possibly corresponds to TRBD1 (6 bases). V was trimmed by 4 bases and J by 11 bases, leaving 25 bases between them. Germline CDR1 SNHLY, CDR2 FYNNEI. The CDR3 covers 16 residues. CDR3 protein: CASSASDLRDTPRQYF. CDR3 nucleotide sequence: TGTGCCAGCAGTGCGTCGGACCTCCGGGACACCCCTAGGCAGTATTTT. Supplemented by reference TRBV2 and TRBJ2-3, the full variable domain reads EPEVTQTPSHQVTQMGQEVILRCVPISNHLYFYWYRQILGQKVEFLVSFYNNEISEKSEIFDDQFSVERPDGSNFTLKIRSTKLEDSAMYFCASSASDLRDTPRQYFGPGTRLTVL.

The rearrangement joins TRBV30 to TRBJ2-1; 9 bases map to TRBD1. CDR1 is GTSNPN, CDR2 SVGIG, per germline (reference sequence). The CDR3 is made up of 16 amino acids. J gave up 6 bases and V 4 bases, and 13 bases lay outside the gene matches. The CDR3 loop reads CAWTNSRDRVPNEQFF. DNA for the CDR3: TGTGCCTGGACCAATTCCCGGGACAGGGTTCCCAATGAGCAGTTCTTC.

The chain links TRBV2 to TRBJ2-7, with 12 bases lining up with TRBD1. The J segment lost 4 bases and the V segment lost 7 bases, leaving 14 bases of the junction unmatched. The germline gives CDR1 SNHLY, CDR2 FYNNEI. The CDR3 extends over 17 amino acids. The CDR3 sequence: CASIFARGDRGRYEQYF. CDR3 nucleotides: TGTGCCAGCATTTTTGCGCGGGGGGACAGGGGGCGGTACGAGCAGTACTTC.

V is TRBV7-8 and J is TRBJ2-1, with D perhaps matching TRBD1 (5 bases). This CDR3 comprises 16 residues. Deletions cut 5 bases from V and 0 bases from J, with 14 bases between. CDR1 and CDR2 (germline): SGHVS, FQNEAQ. CDR3 amino acids: CASSRRGQSSYNEQFF. In nucleotides, the CDR3 is TGTGCCAGCAGCCGAAGGGGTCAGAGCTCCTACAATGAGCAGTTCTTC. Looking up the rest from reference TRBV7-8 and TRBJ2-1 gives the full variable domain: GAGVSQSPRYKVAKRGQDVALRCDPISGHVSLFWYQQALGQGPEFLTYFQNEAQLDKSGLPSDRFFAERPEGSVSTLKIQRTQQEDSAVYLCASSRRGQSSYNEQFFGPGTRLTVL.

This rearrangement joins TRBV6-5 to TRBJ2-3; weak D call: TRBD2 (5 bases). Between the trimmed V and J ends, which lost 6 bases and 4 bases, there was a span of 17 bases. CDR1 MNHEY and CDR2 SVGAGI come from the germline V gene. The CDR3 runs to 15 residues. The CDR3 spells CASRVLDRVPDTQYF. For the CDR3, the DNA is TGTGCCAGCAGAGTACTAGATAGGGTCCCAGATACGCAGTATTTT.

The gene calls are TRBV6-2 or TRBV6-3 and TRBJ2-7; TRBD1 matches 9 bases. Trimming at V came to 4 bases and at J to 4 bases, leaving 2 bases not matched to a gene. There are 13 residues in the CDR3. Germline V gene sequence: CDR1 MNHEY, CDR2 SVGEGT. The CDR3 here is CASSWDRVYEQYF. The CDR3 DNA is TGTGCCAGCAGTTGGGACAGGGTTTACGAGCAGTACTTC.

The chain employs TRBV27 and TRBJ1-5; D may be TRBD1 (6 bases). Trimming left V 5 bases short and J 3 bases short, with 14 bases between. The CDR3 spans 15 residues. Germline loops: CDR1 MNHEY, CDR2 SMNVEV (reference sequence). As DNA, the CDR3 is TGTGCCAGCAGTGCGTCACAGGGAACCAATCAGCCCCAGCATTTT. It encodes CASSASQGTNQPQHF.

The chain combines TRBV10-2 with TRBJ1-1; D gene ambiguous. Trimming left V 4 bases short and J 2 bases short, with 8 bases between. The CDR3 contains 13 residues. Per germline, CDR1 WSHSY and CDR2 SAAADI. DNA of the CDR3: TGCGCCAGCAGTGCTGAGGGTAACACTGAAGCTTTCTTT. It is translated as CASSAEGNTEAFF.

The rearrangement links TRBV6-6 to TRBJ2-1; no reliable D call. Between the trimmed V and J ends, which lost 1 base and 7 bases, there was a span of 14 bases. Germline loops: CDR1 MNHNY, CDR2 SVGAGI (reference sequence). This CDR3 region has 15 residues. CDR3 protein: CASSYLAPSLNEQFF. CDR3 nucleotide sequence: TGTGCCAGCAGTTACTTAGCCCCTTCTCTAAATGAGCAGTTCTTC.